This T cell receptor beta chain is drawn from a study of CD8 T cells in ankylosing spondylitis. Overall study findings and caveats: Disease-linked clones reportedly showed significant enrichment in matched ankylosing spondylitis synovial fluid. Within peripheral blood, clones linked to disease were CD8+ and relatively rare. A motif of seven or eight highly homologous TCR beta variants was seen as apparently characteristic of ankylosing spondylitis blood.

This clonotype was counted ten times or more. Its antigen remains unknown. Via MiXCR, TCRdb re-called the 5' RACE reads, giving one row per CDR3 protein. This sample carries 450,000 to 550,000 distinct CDR3 sequences, approximately 5.3% of them seen once, and the ten largest clones take roughly 3.5%. Sequenced sample: blood, either unsorted or a sorted T cell fraction (not recorded which). The TCR comes from a male donor with ankylosing spondylitis.

This CDR3 is CASSLMTGNTEAFF. CDR3 bases: TGTGCCAGCAGCCTCATGACGGGGAACACTGAAGCTTTCTTT. J is TRBJ1-1 and V is TRBV7-9; D gene uncertain. The V end lost 5 bases, the J end lost 1 base, and 11 bases lay between the germline ends. The germline CDR1 and CDR2 sequences are SEHNR and FQNEAQ (reference sequence). CDR3 length: 14 residues.